Presented here are 14 T cell receptor beta chains from one specimen sequenced in a study of technical replicates of blood from several donors. Sequenced by immunoSEQ multiplex PCR; TCRdb stores in-frame clones only, minus some. The data show approximately 59,000 clones, 90% to 95% seen once. Sequenced sample: PBMCs. The receptors originated from a human donor in good health. Some clones in this sample may be carry-over from other donors' samples.

The chain carries TRBV5-1 and TRBJ1-2; 8 positions match TRBD1. After removal of 5 bases from V and 5 bases from J, the junction contained 5 bases not matched to a gene. Germline CDR1 and CDR2: SGHRS and YFSETQ. CDR3 length equals 13 residues. CDR3 protein: CASRAGTGYGYTF. In DNA, the CDR3 is TGCGCCAGCAGGGCCGGGACAGGATATGGCTACACCTTC.

The chain combines TRBV9 with TRBJ1-1; the D gene is possibly TRBD1 (6 bases). Trimming cost V 4 bases and J 0 bases, with 13 bases left between them. Per the germline V gene, CDR1 is SGDLS and CDR2 is YYNGEE. The CDR3 is 15 residues long. In DNA, the CDR3 is TGTGCCAGCAGCCCTGGGGGCAGAATGAACACTGAAGCTTTCTTT. Translated, it gives CASSPGGRMNTEAFF.

CDR3 sequence reads: CASSYSGLAVSDEQFF. The DNA of the CDR3 is TGTGCCAGCAGTTACTCGGGACTCGCAGTGTCCGATGAGCAGTTCTTC. This chain joins TRBV6-5 and TRBJ2-1, with a weak D call TRBD2 (6 bases). The CDR3 spans 16 residues. Germline V gives CDR1 MNHEY, CDR2 SVGAGI. The V end lost 0 bases, the J end lost 8 bases, and 17 bases lay between the germline ends.

The J gene is TRBJ2-1, the V gene TRBV7-2; weak D call: TRBD1 (7 bases). The V gene lost 4 bases and the J gene lost 5 bases, with 15 bases spanning the gap. The length of the CDR3 is 15 residues. Germline V CDR1 and CDR2: SGHTA, FQGNSA. In nucleotides, the CDR3 is TGTGCCAGCAGCTCCCAGGGGGGCCAACACAATGAGCAGTTCTTC. It translates to CASSSQGGQHNEQFF.

J is TRBJ2-5 and V is TRBV5-6; D unclear. The CDR3 sequence is 14 residues long. V was shortened by 2 bases and J by 1 base, with 9 bases between the two germline ends. CDR1 is SGHDT, CDR2 YYEEEE, per germline. The CDR3 loop reads CASSFRHIQETQYF. CDR3 coding DNA: TGTGCCAGCAGCTTCAGGCACATCCAAGAGACCCAGTACTTC.

This clone has only one observation. The CDR3 coding sequence is TGTGCTAGTGGTCTTAGACTTAGCAATCAGCCCCAGCATTTT. Amino acids: CASGLRLSNQPQHF. The chain employs TRBV12-5 and TRBJ1-5; D gene ambiguous. Trimming took 5 bases from V and 0 from J, leaving 8 bases between them. This CDR3 is 14 amino acids long. Germline loops: CDR1 LGHNT, CDR2 FRNRAP.

The chain has TRBV7-2 and TRBJ1-6, with 8 bases matching TRBD1. The CDR3 loop spans 16 amino acids. Looked up from germline, CDR1 is SGHTA and CDR2 is FQGNSA. Trimming cost V 6 bases and J 13 bases; bases outside gene matches: 17. The chain's CDR3 is CASRPQGGDNRVPLHF. The CDR3 nucleotides are TGTGCCAGCAGACCACAGGGGGGGGATAACAGGGTGCCCCTCCACTTT.

This clone came up once. V usage is TRBV11-3 and J usage is TRBJ2-5; TRBD2 might be the D (6 bases). This CDR3 spans 15 amino acids. V lost 5 bases and J 4 bases, leaving 17 bases between the germline ends. Per germline, CDR1 SGHNT and CDR2 YENEEA. The CDR3 nucleotides are TGTGCCAGCAGCGAACGCTCCGGGGGAGGAGAGACCCAGTACTTC. Translated: CASSERSGGGETQYF.

CDR3 in amino acids: CASGLGQGISYEQYF. In DNA form, the CDR3 reads TGTGCTAGTGGTTTGGGACAGGGAATTTCATACGAGCAGTACTTC. The rearrangement uses TRBV12-5 and TRBJ2-7; 7 nucleotides agree with TRBD1. Germline V gene lookup returns CDR1 LGHNT and CDR2 FRNRAP. The V and J ends lost 1 base and 4 bases, in that order; junction bases with no gene match: 7. This CDR3 comprises 15 residues.

The chain employs TRBV7-9 and TRBJ1-1; D gene uncertain. Germline lookup yields CDR1 SEHNR and CDR2 FQNEAQ (reference sequence). V was shortened by 5 bases and J by 5 bases, with 27 bases between the two germline ends. The CDR3 has 18 amino acids. CDR3 nucleotides: TGTGCCAGCAGCCGGAACCTCGGACGGACTAGGCTAGATACTGAAGCTTTCTTT. It specifies CASSRNLGRTRLDTEAFF. Complete variable domain (other parts from reference TRBV7-9 and TRBJ1-1): DTGVSQNPRHKITKRGQNVTFRCDPISEHNRLYWYRQTLGQGPEFLTYFQNEAQLEKSRLLSDRFSAERPKGSFSTLEIQRTEQGDSAMYLCASSRNLGRTRLDTEAFFGQGTRLTVV.

This chain uses TRBV7-2 with TRBJ2-3; D remains unclear. The length of the CDR3 is 14 residues. CDR1 is SGHTA, CDR2 FQGNSA, per germline. Trimming cost V 3 bases and J 2 bases, with 9 bases left between them. DNA for the CDR3: TGTGCCAGCAGCTTGCGGATAACCACAGATACGCAGTATTTT. Protein sequence: CASSLRITTDTQYF.

This chain's CDR3 is CASSVALNEQYF. CDR3 bases: TGTGCCAGCAGTGTAGCCCTCAACGAGCAGTACTTC. The J gene is TRBJ2-7, the V gene TRBV7-8; D is undetermined. Looked up from germline, CDR1 is SGHVS and CDR2 is FQNEAQ. CDR3 size: 12 residues. V dropped 6 bases and J dropped 5 bases, with 11 bases sitting between them.

CDR3 sequence: CASSPRASGNTIYF. In nucleotides, the CDR3 is TGCGCCAGCAGCCCCAGGGCCTCTGGAAACACCATATATTTT. The chain carries TRBV4-3 and TRBJ1-3; D may be TRBD1 (5 bases). The CDR3 is made up of 14 amino acids. With 4 bases removed from V and 0 bases from J, the gap between germline ends came to 7 bases. CDR1 LGHNA and CDR2 YSLEER come from the germline V gene.

The chain joins TRBV4-1 to TRBJ2-7, with TRBD2 as a possible D gene (7 bases). V shed 1 base and J shed 0 bases, with 13 bases lying between them. Germline V gene data show CDR1 as MGHRA and CDR2 as YSYEKL. The CDR3 is made up of 16 amino acids. CDR3 in DNA: TGCGCCAGCAGCCAAGTCGGGGCGGGGGCCTCCTACGAGCAGTACTTC. This gives the protein CASSQVGAGASYEQYF.